The sequence of this TCR beta chain was determined in a study of blood T cells in healthy people across ages. Isolation of PBMCs gave at least 7 million cells per sample. Primers used in a second PCR of roughly 7 to 12 cycles were a sample-barcoded 5' primer and a J-beta primer mix. TCRdb itself ran the 5' RACE reads through MiXCR, one entry per CDR3 protein. This sample has some 900,000 distinct CDR3 sequences, with 40% to 60% found just once. The CDR3 is made up of 11 amino acids. Germline CDR1 reads SQVTM; CDR2 reads ANQGSEA. The sample holds a few counts of this clonotype. Its target is unknown. Study observations and caveats: Diversity was estimated from one million T cells, and these estimates were considered underestimates.

The receptor comes from a man in his thirties or forties in good health. The source material was blood. The rearrangement joins TRBV29-1 to TRBJ2-4; no reliable D call. The last part of the DNA fits TRBJ2-7 better; the J call may be wrong. This CDR3 reads CSVVVAYEQYF. The CDR3 nucleotides are TGCAGCGTTGTCGTAGCCTACGAGCAGTACTTC.